Each of the 32 T cell receptor beta chains below was sequenced from the same sample in a study of blood T cell repertoires in COVID-19. Only in-frame clones appear in the TCRdb table, and some are missing; sequencing was by immunoSEQ multiplex PCR. The sample yields 200,000 to 300,000 clones, about 79% seen once. Sample: peripheral blood. These TCRs come from a man between 40 and 49 years old who had recovered from COVID-19.

V gene TRBV5-4 combines with J gene TRBJ2-2; the match to TRBD1 covers 9 bases. Germline-derived CDR1 and CDR2 are SGHNT and YYREEE (reference sequence). Germline trimming cut 0 bases from V and 7 bases from J; bases unmatched to any gene: 10. CDR3 length: 17 residues. The DNA of the CDR3 is TGTGCCAGCAGCTTGGTCAGGTCACAGGGGGCAGTCGGGGAGCTGTTTTTT. As protein: CASSLVRSQGAVGELFF.

The chain is built from TRBV9 and TRBJ2-5; 13 bases are shared with TRBD2. The CDR3 is 17 amino acids. Germline assignment: CDR1 SGDLS and CDR2 YYNGEE. V trimming: 3 bases; J trimming: 5 bases; junction bases outside the gene matches: 10. CDR3 nucleotides: TGTGCCAGCAGCGCAGACTTGGGACTAGCGGGGTCGGAGACCCAGTACTTC. This sequence encodes CASSADLGLAGSETQYF. Filled out from reference TRBV9 and TRBJ2-5, the complete variable domain reads DSGVTQTPKHLITATGQRVTLRCSPRSGDLSVYWYQQSLDQGLQFLIQYYNGEERAKGNILERFSAQQFPDLHSELNLSSLELGDSALYFCASSADLGLAGSETQYFGPGTRLLVL.

This clone was seen a few times. The chain combines TRBV7-2 with TRBJ2-2; D may be TRBD1 (5 bases). Germline CDR1 reads SGHTA; CDR2 reads FQGNSA. V gave up 7 bases and J gave up 9 bases, with 15 bases separating them. The CDR3 is 13 residues long. The CDR3, as DNA: TGTGCCAGCACCTCCGACAGACGACGGGAGCTGTTTTTT. Translation gives CASTSDRRRELFF.

The V gene is TRBV27, the J gene TRBJ2-5, with TRBD1 as a possible D gene (6 bases). CDR1 is MNHEY, CDR2 SMNVEV, per germline (reference sequence). This CDR3 is built from 17 residues. Trimming removed 3 bases at V and 9 bases at J, with 26 bases between. The CDR3 sequence is CASSFIDGSTGLIPQYF. CDR3 sequence (DNA): TGTGCCAGCAGTTTCATTGATGGGTCAACAGGGCTGATTCCCCAGTACTTC.

The V gene is TRBV3-1 (or the pseudogene TRBV3-2), the J gene TRBJ2-7; D possibly corresponds to TRBD1 (6 bases). Trimming pared 1 base from V and 3 bases from J, leaving 16 bases between. The germline gives CDR1 LGHDT, CDR2 YNNKEL (reference sequence). The CDR3 runs to 16 residues. The CDR3 region is CASSQASGRGLYEQYF. The CDR3 region has the DNA TGTGCCAGCAGCCAAGCCTCCGGCAGGGGCCTCTACGAGCAGTACTTC.

The chain's CDR3 is CASSNSGYREQFF. The DNA for the CDR3 is TGTGCCAGCAGCAATTCAGGGTACAGGGAGCAGTTCTTC. V and J are TRBV21-1 and TRBJ2-1; the table's TRBD1 call for D was not verified on the DNA. TRBV21-1 is recorded as a pseudogene. The CDR3 runs to 13 residues.

The chain joins TRBV28 to TRBJ2-7; 11 nucleotides agree with TRBD1. Germline CDR1 reads MDHEN; CDR2 reads SYDVKM. After removal of 10 bases from V and 5 bases from J, the junction contained 10 bases not matched to a gene. The CDR3 length is 14 residues. CDR3 sequence reads: CAIHRGTGGNEQYF. CDR3 coding DNA: TGTGCCATCCATCGGGGGACAGGGGGGAACGAGCAGTACTTC.

This chain links TRBV6-5 with TRBJ2-2; D gene uncertain. The ends were cut back, 7 bases at V and 3 bases at J, with 6 bases in the middle. The V gene's germline CDR1 is MNHEY and CDR2 SVGAGI. This CDR3 has 12 residues. The CDR3 reads CASNRDTGELFF. The CDR3 DNA reads as TGTGCCAGCAACCGGGACACCGGGGAGCTGTTTTTT.

This clone appeared once. The CDR3 here is CASSQGQGRTEAFF. Written as DNA, the CDR3 is TGTGCCAGCAGCCAAGGACAGGGGCGGACTGAAGCTTTCTTT. The rearrangement uses TRBV5-5 and TRBJ1-1; 9 bases line up with TRBD1. CDR3 size: 14 residues. Germline V gene lookup returns CDR1 SGHKS and CDR2 YYEKEE (reference sequence). V lost 4 bases, J lost 5 bases, and 6 bases stayed unmatched.

The chain has TRBV21-1 and TRBJ1-2; no DNA check was done on the table's D call, TRBD1. TRBV21-1 counts as a pseudogene. The CDR3 has 16 amino acids. This CDR3 reads CARTGTQREENYGYTF. Here the CDR3 DNA reads TGTGCCAGAACCGGGACACAGCGCGAGGAGAACTATGGCTACACCTTC.

The chain carries TRBV10-1 and TRBJ1-1, with D possibly TRBD1 on 5 matching bases. V shed 4 bases and J shed 6 bases, with 12 bases lying between them. Germline assignment: CDR1 WNHNN and CDR2 SYGVQD (reference sequence). The CDR3 is made up of 13 amino acids. The CDR3 loop reads CASSVAGMPEAFF. CDR3 coding DNA: TGCGCCAGCAGTGTGGCAGGGATGCCTGAAGCTTTCTTT.

The chain employs TRBV5-1 and TRBJ2-3; 12 bases line up with TRBD2. The V gene end was trimmed by 1 base and the J gene end by 1 base; junction bases not matched to a gene: 1. CDR1 is SGHRS and CDR2 is YFSETQ in the germline V gene. The CDR3 runs to 16 residues. The CDR3: CASSLSSGGGTDTQYF. For the CDR3, the DNA is TGCGCCAGCAGCTTGTCTAGCGGGGGGGGCACAGATACGCAGTATTTT.

The chain combines TRBV6-5 with TRBJ2-7; 11 bases are a match to TRBD1. Looked up from germline, CDR1 is MNHEY and CDR2 is SVGAGI. The CDR3 runs 15 residues. Trimming cost V 4 bases and J 3 bases; bases outside gene matches: 5. DNA for the CDR3: TGTGCCAGCAGTTCTTGGACAGGGGGCCACTACGAGCAGTACTTC. Its protein is CASSSWTGGHYEQYF.

The CDR3: CASSWTSGRPSARDEQFF. CDR3 in DNA: TGTGCCAGCAGCTGGACTAGCGGGAGGCCCTCGGCCCGCGATGAGCAGTTCTTC. V usage is TRBV7-9 and J usage is TRBJ2-1, with TRBD2 identical over 14 bases. The CDR3 covers 18 residues. The V and J ends lost 4 bases and 8 bases, in that order; junction bases with no gene match: 13. CDR1 is SEHNR, CDR2 FQNEAQ, per germline (reference sequence).

The chain employs TRBV19 and TRBJ2-7, with a possible D match to TRBD1 (5 bases). Germline values: CDR1 LNHDA, CDR2 SQIVND (reference sequence). The V end was cut by 5 bases, the J end by 1 base, with 18 bases between. This CDR3 comprises 16 residues. As DNA, the CDR3 is TGTGCCAGTAGTCTCCTAAGCCAGGGCCCGTCCTACGAGCAGTACTTC. It is translated as CASSLLSQGPSYEQYF.

This clone has just a few counts. The chain has TRBV4-2 and TRBJ1-2; tentatively, D is TRBD1 (6 bases). The CDR3 covers 15 residues. The V end lost 1 base, the J end lost 3 bases, and 12 bases lay between the germline ends. Germline CDR1 and CDR2: LGHNA and YNFKEQ. The DNA for the CDR3 is TGTGCCAGCAGCCAAGTGTTCGGGGGGCACTATGGCTACACCTTC. It specifies CASSQVFGGHYGYTF.

A note on this clone: The same CDR3 also results from other DNA sequences found in this sample. CDR3 region: CASSYQAYGYTF. CDR3 DNA sequence: TGTGCCAGCAGTTACCAGGCGTATGGCTACACCTTC. The J gene is TRBJ1-2, the V gene TRBV6-2 or TRBV6-3; D uncertain. This CDR3 contains 12 residues. The V end was cut by 2 bases, the J end by 5 bases, with 6 bases between. Looked up from germline, CDR1 is MNHEY and CDR2 is SVGEGT.

This chain joins TRBV6-5 and TRBJ2-3, with D perhaps TRBD1 (5 bases). V was trimmed by 10 bases and J by 1 base, leaving 12 bases between them. CDR3 length: 13 amino acids. Germline V gene data show CDR1 as MNHEY and CDR2 as SVGAGI. The CDR3 loop is CAISDTGTDTQYF. The CDR3 DNA is TGTGCCATTTCGGACACTGGCACAGATACGCAGTATTTT.

The chain employs TRBV19 and TRBJ2-7, with D perhaps TRBD2 (5 bases). Looked up from germline, CDR1 is LNHDA and CDR2 is SQIVND (reference sequence). Deletions cut 4 bases from V and 1 base from J, with 14 bases between. The CDR3 length is 15 residues. The CDR3 DNA is TGTGCCAGTAGTACAAGAGCGGAAAGGTCCTACGAGCAGTACTTC. Translation: CASSTRAERSYEQYF.

This clone was seen a handful of times. This sequence joins TRBV29-1 and TRBJ2-5, with 12 bases fitting TRBD2. J gave up 7 bases and V 4 bases, and 7 bases lay outside the gene matches. CDR1 is SQVTM and CDR2 is ANQGSEA in the germline V gene. The CDR3 has 14 residues. In DNA, the CDR3 is TGCAGCGTTGCGACTAGCGGGGGAATAGGGACCCAGTACTTC. Its protein is CSVATSGGIGTQYF.

The genes are TRBV6-5 and TRBJ1-1, with D uncertain. The germline gives CDR1 MNHEY, CDR2 SVGAGI. This CDR3 is built from 15 residues. V shed 0 bases and J shed 1 base, with 9 bases lying between them. This CDR3 is CASSYSIPRNTEAFF. The CDR3 DNA sequence: TGTGCCAGCAGTTACTCGATCCCGAGGAACACTGAAGCTTTCTTT.

The V call is TRBV5-4, the J call TRBJ2-7; 8 bases align to TRBD2. This CDR3 spans 15 amino acids. The germline CDR1 and CDR2 sequences are SGHNT and YYREEE (reference sequence). Unmatched junction bases numbered 7, after V lost 0 bases and J lost 5 bases. CDR3: CASSLERGGLDEQYF. The CDR3 coding sequence is TGTGCCAGCAGCTTGGAACGGGGGGGCCTCGACGAGCAGTACTTC.

This chain uses TRBV3-1 (or the pseudogene TRBV3-2) with TRBJ1-1; 8 nucleotides agree with TRBD1. Germline V CDR1 and CDR2: LGHDT, YNNKEL (reference sequence). This CDR3 has 14 residues. The ends lost 3 bases at V and 5 bases at J; junction bases unmatched: 5. Here the CDR3 DNA reads TGTGCCAGCAGCCACTCAGGGGGCAAAACTGAAGCTTTCTTT. Its protein is CASSHSGGKTEAFF.

The rearrangement joins TRBV6-5 to TRBJ1-2; 9 bases line up with TRBD1. Per the germline V gene, CDR1 is MNHEY and CDR2 is SVGAGI. CDR3 length: 13 residues. Trimming at V came to 5 bases and at J to 7 bases, leaving 5 bases not matched to a gene. CDR3: CASSTGTGFGYTF. CDR3 nucleotide sequence: TGTGCCAGCAGTACGGGGACAGGGTTTGGCTACACCTTC.

This rearrangement joins TRBV29-1 to TRBJ2-7; TRBD1 is a possible D gene (5 bases). The V end lost 4 bases, the J end lost 0 bases, and 10 bases lay between the germline ends. This CDR3 spans 13 amino acids. In germline, CDR1 is SQVTM, CDR2 ANQGSEA. In nucleotides, the CDR3 is TGCAGCGTTGCTACAGGAAGCTCCTACGAGCAGTACTTC. It yields the protein CSVATGSSYEQYF.

The chain couples TRBV30 to TRBJ1-1, with TRBD1 identical over 9 bases. CDR1 and CDR2 (germline): GTSNPN, SVGIG (reference sequence). V lost 2 bases and J lost 8; bases outside the gene matches: 6. This CDR3 comprises 13 residues. The CDR3 DNA sequence: TGTGCCTGGAGTCGAAACAGGGGGCGCGAAGCTTTCTTT. Protein: CAWSRNRGREAFF.

The rearrangement uses TRBV2 and TRBJ2-5, with TRBD2 matching over 11 bases. V shed 3 bases, J shed 4 bases, and the junction held 4 bases outside the gene matches. The CDR3 is 15 amino acids. CDR1 and CDR2 from the germline V gene are SNHLY and FYNNEI. CDR3 protein: CASSDLAGGSETQYF. In DNA form, the CDR3 reads TGTGCCAGCAGTGACCTAGCGGGAGGATCAGAGACCCAGTACTTC.

The chain combines TRBV7-8 with TRBJ1-2, with D possibly matching TRBD1 (5 bases). The germline CDR1 and CDR2 sequences are SGHVS and FQNEAQ. The CDR3 length is 11 residues. V lost 4 bases and J lost 8, with 8 bases in between. Here the CDR3 DNA reads TGTGCCAGCAGCTGGGGGGGAGGCTACACCTTC. Translated: CASSWGGGYTF.

The V call is TRBV5-6, the J call TRBJ1-3; no clear D. The length of the CDR3 is 14 residues. Trimming removed 1 base at V and 2 bases at J, with 7 bases between. Germline assignment: CDR1 SGHDT and CDR2 YYEEEE. Here the CDR3 reads CASSLWQAGNTIYF. CDR3 sequence (DNA): TGTGCCAGCAGCTTGTGGCAGGCTGGAAACACCATATATTTT. The full variable domain, its missing parts supplied by reference TRBV5-6 and TRBJ1-3, is DAGVTQSPTHLIKTRGQQVTLRCSPKSGHDTVSWYQQALGQGPQFIFQYYEEEERQRGNFPDRFSGHQFPNYSSELNVNALLLGDSALYLCASSLWQAGNTIYFGEGSWLTVV.

The V call is TRBV5-6, the J call TRBJ2-1; D gene uncertain. Trimming shortened V by 0 bases and J by 6 bases, and 4 bases separated the two germline ends. Germline assignment: CDR1 SGHDT and CDR2 YYEEEE. CDR3 length: 12 residues. CDR3 nucleotides: TGTGCCAGCAGCTTGGCGTTCAATGAGCAGTTCTTC. Amino acids: CASSLAFNEQFF.

The chain has TRBV7-6 and TRBJ1-2, with a weak D call TRBD1 (6 bases). With 1 base removed from V and 8 bases from J, the gap between germline ends came to 23 bases. CDR3 length: 17 amino acids. Germline V CDR1 and CDR2: SGHVS, FNYEAQ. The CDR3 nucleotides read TGTGCCAGCAGCTTAGGACCCCAGGGGAAGCAAGGTGGAGGCTACACCTTC. It encodes CASSLGPQGKQGGGYTF.

Concerning this clone: In the same sample, other DNA sequences code for this CDR3. This rearrangement joins TRBV10-3 to TRBJ2-1; the D gene is possibly TRBD2 (5 bases). This CDR3 is built from 12 residues. V was pared by 3 bases and J by 7 bases, with 7 bases between. CDR1 ENHRY and CDR2 SYGVKD come from the germline V gene. The CDR3 DNA sequence: TGTGCCATCAGTGAACGGGGAAATGAGCAGTTCTTC. It encodes CAISERGNEQFF.